A single sample gave rise to the 31 T cell receptor beta chains below, sequenced in a study of Graves' ophthalmopathy and Graves' hyperthyroidism. RNA transcripts served as template for amplifying TCR beta CDR3 sequences. Scientists carried out first-round RT-PCR using HTBI primers and then a second-round multiplex PCR. MiXCR, applied by TCRdb to the multiplex PCR reads, yields one record per CDR3 protein. This repertoire shows 350,000 to 450,000 distinct CDR3 sequences, over 20% found once; its top ten account for approximately 3%. Sample: peripheral blood. The receptors come from a woman younger than 35 with stable Graves' hyperthyroidism.

In this sample, this clonotype turned up many times. The V and J genes are TRBV6-5 and TRBJ1-5; 7 nucleotides line up with TRBD1. Germline-derived CDR1 and CDR2 are MNHEY and SVGAGI. V lost 2 bases to trimming and J lost 2 bases; unmatched junction nucleotides: 9. This CDR3 comprises 17 residues. The CDR3 DNA is TGTGCCAGCAGTTACGCAGGCGCAGGGGGAGGCAATCAGCCCCAGCATTTT. It codes for CASSYAGAGGGNQPQHF.

This chain uses TRBV6-9 with TRBJ1-1; no reliable D call. Per the germline V gene, CDR1 is MNHGY and CDR2 is SVAAGI. This CDR3 contains 15 residues. Trimming took off 4 bases at V and 0 bases at J, with 12 bases between the two ends. CDR3 sequence reads: CASSFGVWLNTEAFF. As DNA, the CDR3 is TGTGCCAGCAGTTTTGGCGTTTGGCTGAACACTGAAGCTTTCTTT.

This clonotype appeared many times. The chain recombines TRBV12-3 or TRBV12-4 with TRBJ2-5; D is unclear. This CDR3 is built from 11 residues. V shed 8 bases and J shed 5 bases, with 9 bases lying between them. CDR3 loop: CASSARETQYF. The CDR3, as DNA: TGTGCCAGCTCGGCAAGGGAGACCCAGTACTTC.

A few counts support this clonotype. This rearrangement joins TRBV13 to TRBJ2-5; D gene unclear. Trimming shortened V by 5 bases and J by 0 bases, and 10 bases separated the two germline ends. The CDR3 runs 14 residues. CDR1 and CDR2 (germline): PRHDT, FYEKMQ (reference sequence). The CDR3 loop reads CASSPIGDQETQYF. CDR3 coding DNA: TGTGCCAGCAGCCCGATTGGAGACCAAGAGACCCAGTACTTC.

This clonotype showed up many times. The genes are TRBV6-5 and TRBJ1-1; D not resolved. Trimming shortened V by 2 bases and J by 1 base, and 8 bases separated the two germline ends. The germline gives CDR1 MNHEY, CDR2 SVGAGI. This CDR3 is built from 14 residues. CDR3 nucleotides: TGTGCCAGCAGTTACACCGGTACGAACACTGAAGCTTTCTTT. Encoded protein: CASSYTGTNTEAFF.

This clonotype was observed at least ten times. CDR3 in DNA: TGTGCCAGCAGCTTAGGGGATGGAGGGTCCTCCCTCCACTTT. Translated: CASSLGDGGSSLHF. J is TRBJ1-6 and V is TRBV7-2; D is ambiguous. Germline V gives CDR1 SGHTA, CDR2 FQGNSA. There are 14 residues in the CDR3. The V end was cut by 1 base, the J end by 14 bases, with 15 bases between.

This clonotype was recorded a few times. The chain uses TRBV7-9 and TRBJ1-5, with D perhaps matching TRBD1 (5 bases). This CDR3 region has 14 residues. Germline V CDR1 and CDR2: SEHNR, FQNEAQ (reference sequence). V lost 6 bases to trimming and J lost 3 bases, with 12 bases between them. CDR3 nucleotide sequence: TGTGCCAGCAGTACTACAGGAGTCAATCAGCCCCAGCATTTT. Amino acid sequence: CASSTTGVNQPQHF.

This clonotype was recorded a few times. The chain carries TRBV24-1 and TRBJ2-7, with D possibly TRBD1 on 7 matching bases. Looked up from germline, CDR1 is KGHDR and CDR2 is SFDVKD. This CDR3 is built from 15 residues. V was trimmed by 6 bases and J by 0 bases, leaving 14 bases between them. The CDR3 bases are TGTGCCACCAGTTTTCCAGGGGGGCACTCCTACGAGCAGTACTTC. Amino acids: CATSFPGGHSYEQYF.

This clonotype was counted ten times or more. The chain couples TRBV29-1 to TRBJ2-7, with 10 bases identical to TRBD1. This CDR3 has 14 residues. Losses at the gene ends were 3 bases for V and 3 bases for J; bases not matched to a gene: 5. Germline V CDR1 and CDR2: SQVTM, ANQGSEA. The CDR3 is CSVEPGTGDYEQYF. CDR3 nucleotides: TGCAGCGTTGAGCCCGGGACAGGGGACTACGAGCAGTACTTC.

This clonotype has ten or more counts. The junction differs from germline at one of its ends, possibly a read error. This chain uses TRBV7-2 with TRBJ2-5, with 10 bases lining up with TRBD2. In germline, CDR1 is SGHTA, CDR2 FQGNSA. The CDR3 has 14 residues. In DNA, the CDR3 is TGTGCCAGCAGCTTAGGTCTAGCGGGGGACTCCCAGGACTTC. Encoded protein: CASSLGLAGDSQDF.

This clonotype was seen ten or more times. This sequence joins TRBV12-3 or TRBV12-4 and TRBJ2-1, with 10 nucleotides matching TRBD1. The CDR3 has 14 residues. J was trimmed by 7 bases and V by 6 bases; bases with no gene match: 6. The CDR3 region has the DNA TGTGCCAGCAGGCAGGACAGGGGGTGGAATGAGCAGTTCTTC. Its protein product is CASRQDRGWNEQFF.

This clonotype was counted many times. This rearrangement joins TRBV2 to TRBJ1-5; D possibly corresponds to TRBD1 (5 bases). Trimming took 6 bases from V and 5 from J, leaving 17 bases between them. The CDR3 extends over 15 amino acids. Germline loops: CDR1 SNHLY, CDR2 FYNNEI. The CDR3 DNA reads TGTGCCAGCAGAGAAAACCCGTGGGGCCATCAGCCCCAGCATTTT. It encodes CASRENPWGHQPQHF.

In this sample, this clonotype turned up once. A much larger clone is a single base away; this may be a read error. J is TRBJ1-1 and V is TRBV5-1; 9 bases line up with TRBD1. This CDR3 region has 14 residues. The germline CDR1 and CDR2 sequences are SGHRS and YFSETQ. In DNA, the CDR3 is TGCGCCAGCTGCTTGGGGACAGGGACCACTGAAGCTTTCTTT. Amino acids: CASCLGTGTTEAFF.

Details on this clonotype: Mismatch with germline at one junction end may stem from a read error. V is TRBV7-2 and J is TRBJ2-7; D uncertain. The CDR3 spans 14 residues. Per germline, CDR1 SGHTA and CDR2 FQGNSA. CDR3 coding DNA: TGTGTCAGCAGCTTAAAAGATGTCTTTTACGAGCAGTACTTC. Encoded protein: CVSSLKDVFYEQYF.

This clonotype was observed many times. This sequence joins TRBV7-2 and TRBJ2-7; possibly TRBD1 for D (6 bases). The V end lost 1 base, the J end lost 7 bases, and 14 bases lay between the germline ends. Germline V gene lookup returns CDR1 SGHTA and CDR2 FQGNSA. The CDR3 is 14 residues long. DNA of the CDR3: TGTGCCAGCAGCTTAGTACAGGGTATCAAGGAGCAGTACTTC. This encodes CASSLVQGIKEQYF. The complete variable domain, with remaining parts taken from reference TRBV7-2 and TRBJ2-7, reads GAGVSQSPSNKVTEKGKDVELRCDPISGHTALYWYRQSLGQGLEFLIYFQGNSAPDKSGLPSDRFSAERTGGSVSTLTIQRTQQEDSAVYLCASSLVQGIKEQYFGPGTRLTVT.

Points on this clonotype: Sequence at one end of the junction differs from germline and may be a read error. The chain couples TRBV13 to TRBJ1-2, with 7 nucleotides matching TRBD1. The CDR3 has 13 amino acids. Germline CDR1 is PRHDT and CDR2 is FYEKMQ (reference sequence). The CDR3 DNA follows: TGTGCCAGCAGCTTAGGACAGGGGAGGGGCTACAGCTTC. Amino acid sequence: CASSLGQGRGYSF. Based on the CDR3 plus reference TRBV13 and TRBJ1-2, the full variable domain is AAGVIQSPRHLIKEKRETATLKCYPIPRHDTVYWYQQGPGQDPQFLISFYEKMQSDKGSIPDRFSAQQFSDYHSELNMSSLELGDSALYFCASSLGQGRGYSFGSGTRLTVV.

In this sample, this clonotype turned up many times. The gene calls are TRBV5-1 and TRBJ1-1, with 7 bases aligning to TRBD1. V dropped 3 bases and J dropped 1; count of bases not matched to a gene: 9. The CDR3 totals 16 residues. Per the germline V gene, CDR1 is SGHRS and CDR2 is YFSETQ. CDR3 nucleotide sequence: TGCGCCAGCAGCTCTATTCCGGGACAGCAGAACACTGAAGCTTTCTTT. Its protein product is CASSSIPGQQNTEAFF.

This clonotype was picked up many times. V usage is TRBV12-3 or TRBV12-4 and J usage is TRBJ1-3, with D possibly being TRBD1 (6 bases). V lost 4 bases and J lost 2, with 15 bases in between. The CDR3 covers 16 residues. The CDR3 protein is CASSSDSPGAGNTIYF. CDR3 in DNA: TGTGCCAGCAGTTCGGACAGTCCAGGGGCTGGAAACACCATATATTTT.

This clonotype showed up just a few times. Its ends do not fully match the called genes, so a read error is possible. This rearrangement joins TRBV6-1 to TRBJ1-2; D is unresolved. The CDR3 covers 14 residues. Germline values: CDR1 MNHNS, CDR2 SASEGT. CDR3 in amino acids: CVSSPGSPIYGYTF. The CDR3, as DNA: TGTGTCAGCAGTCCCGGGAGCCCGATCTATGGCTACACCTTC.

This clonotype was counted ten times or more. This sequence joins TRBV20-1 and TRBJ2-7; 8 bases fit TRBD2. CDR3 length: 16 amino acids. Germline V gene sequence: CDR1 DFQATT, CDR2 SNEGSKA (reference sequence). V lost 1 base to trimming and J lost 3 bases; unmatched junction nucleotides: 11. The chain's CDR3 is CSARVPAAGALYEQYF. The CDR3 coding sequence is TGCAGTGCTAGAGTACCCGCAGCGGGAGCCCTCTACGAGCAGTACTTC.

The chain links TRBV3-1 to TRBJ1-1; no definite D call. The CDR3 is made up of 11 amino acids. Germline CDR1 is LGHDT and CDR2 is YNNKEL (reference sequence). Between the trimmed V and J ends, which lost 8 bases and 4 bases, there was a span of 8 bases. The CDR3 loop is CASSAGTEAFF. CDR3 nucleotides: TGTGCCAGCTCCGCGGGCACTGAAGCTTTCTTT.

In this sample, this clonotype turned up many times. The CDR3 DNA is TGTGCCACCAGCAGGGTGGGGACCTACGAGCAGTACTTC. Translated, it gives CATSRVGTYEQYF. The V gene is TRBV15, the J gene TRBJ2-7; unclear D gene. The CDR3 is made up of 13 amino acids. Looked up from germline, CDR1 is LNHNV and CDR2 is YYDKDF (reference sequence). Trimming took 3 bases from V and 2 from J, leaving 8 bases between them.

This clonotype was counted many times. This sequence joins TRBV13 and TRBJ2-7; 7 bases map to TRBD2. With 0 bases clipped from V and 6 bases from J, the junction kept 14 bases outside the gene matches. The CDR3 consists of 17 residues. The germline V gene encodes CDR1 PRHDT and CDR2 FYEKMQ (reference sequence). The CDR3 reads CASSLGLGVSGGREQYF. The CDR3 DNA reads TGTGCCAGCAGCTTAGGCCTTGGAGTGTCGGGAGGTCGCGAGCAGTACTTC. Full variable domain (rest looked up from reference TRBV13 and TRBJ2-7): AAGVIQSPRHLIKEKRETATLKCYPIPRHDTVYWYQQGPGQDPQFLISFYEKMQSDKGSIPDRFSAQQFSDYHSELNMSSLELGDSALYFCASSLGLGVSGGREQYFGPGTRLTVT.

This clonotype has ten or more counts. The rearrangement links TRBV19 to TRBJ2-2, with D perhaps matching TRBD2 (6 bases). This CDR3 region has 14 residues. Looked up from germline, CDR1 is LNHDA and CDR2 is SQIVND (reference sequence). V dropped 11 bases and J dropped 8 bases, with 21 bases sitting between them. The CDR3 sequence is CACTPAGSAGELFF. The CDR3 nucleotides read TGTGCCTGTACCCCTGCGGGATCGGCGGGGGAGCTGTTTTTT. Filled out from reference TRBV19 and TRBJ2-2, the complete variable domain reads DGGITQSPKYLFRKEGQNVTLSCEQNLNHDAMYWYRQDPGQGLRLIYYSQIVNDFQKGDIAEGYSVSREKKESFPLTVTSAQKNPTAFYLCACTPAGSAGELFFGEGSRLTVL.

This clonotype was counted ten times or more. The rearrangement joins TRBV5-1 to TRBJ2-2, with D perhaps TRBD1 (5 bases). The V end lost 5 bases, the J end lost 0 bases, and 11 bases lay between the germline ends. CDR3 length: 15 amino acids. Germline V lookup: CDR1 SGHRS, CDR2 YFSETQ. CDR3 bases: TGCGCCAGCAGTCAGGACAACCCGAACACCGGGGAGCTGTTTTTT. Encoded protein: CASSQDNPNTGELFF.

This clonotype was counted a few times. This chain joins TRBV11-1 and TRBJ2-2, with 9 bases matching TRBD1. Germline V lookup: CDR1 SGHAT, CDR2 FQDESV (reference sequence). The CDR3 totals 19 residues. The V and J ends lost 5 bases and 4 bases, in that order; junction bases with no gene match: 17. The CDR3 loop reads CASSPGTGRALGPTGELFF. The CDR3 DNA reads TGTGCCAGCAGCCCCGGGACAGGGCGCGCTTTGGGACCCACCGGGGAGCTGTTTTTT.

This clonotype showed up many times. For the CDR3, the DNA is TGTGCCAGCAGTGAAGGGGGAAACACCATATATTTT. Protein sequence: CASSEGGNTIYF. The chain couples TRBV2 to TRBJ1-3; D gene unclear. The CDR3 sequence is 12 residues long. V lost 1 base and J lost 4, with 2 bases in between. Germline CDR1 reads SNHLY; CDR2 reads FYNNEI. Combining the CDR3 with reference TRBV2 and TRBJ1-3 gives the whole variable domain EPEVTQTPSHQVTQMGQEVILRCVPISNHLYFYWYRQILGQKVEFLVSFYNNEISEKSEIFDDQFSVERPDGSNFTLKIRSTKLEDSAMYFCASSEGGNTIYFGEGSWLTVV.

This clonotype was detected many times. The rearrangement links TRBV18 to TRBJ2-7; D may be TRBD1 (6 bases). Germline V gene data show CDR1 as KGHSH and CDR2 as LQKENI. Trimming cost V 3 bases and J 5 bases, with 11 bases left between them. The CDR3 runs 13 residues. The DNA for the CDR3 is TGTGCCAGCTCACCTGGGACACAGAACGAGCAGTACTTC. Its translation is CASSPGTQNEQYF. Drawing the rest from reference TRBV18 and TRBJ2-7, the complete variable domain is NAGVMQNPRHLVRRRGQEARLRCSPMKGHSHVYWYRQLPEEGLKFMVYLQKENIIDESGMPKERFSAEFPKEGPSILRIQQVVRGDSAAYFCASSPGTQNEQYFGPGTRLTVT.

This clonotype has at least ten counts. J is TRBJ1-1 and V is TRBV30, with D unresolved. V lost 0 bases and J lost 7, with 9 bases in between. The CDR3 is made up of 12 amino acids. Germline V gene lookup returns CDR1 GTSNPN and CDR2 SVGIG (reference sequence). The CDR3 DNA reads TGTGCCTGGAGTGTAAGTCAGGTTGAAGCTTTCTTT. Residues: CAWSVSQVEAFF. The complete variable domain, with remaining parts taken from reference TRBV30 and TRBJ1-1, reads SQTIHQWPATLVQPVGSPLSLECTVEGTSNPNLYWYRQAAGRGLQLLFYSVGIGQISSEVPQNLSASRPQDRQFILSSKKLLLSDSGFYLCAWSVSQVEAFFGQGTRLTVV.

Ten or more counts support this clonotype. This sequence joins TRBV6-1 and TRBJ1-1; 7 bases map to TRBD1. The CDR3 is made up of 14 amino acids. Germline CDR1 MNHNS, CDR2 SASEGT. V shed 6 bases and J 1 base; nucleotides not matched to a gene: 5. DNA for the CDR3: TGTGCCAGCAGCCGCGGACAGGAGAACACTGAAGCTTTCTTT. Protein: CASSRGQENTEAFF.

CDR3: CASRTFPPGSNTEAFF. In DNA, the CDR3 is TGTGCCAGCAGGACATTCCCCCCCGGGTCGAACACTGAAGCTTTCTTT. This chain links TRBV28 with TRBJ1-1; D not certain. This CDR3 is 16 amino acids long. CDR1 and CDR2 from the germline V gene are MDHEN and SYDVKM. V shed 6 bases and J shed 1 base, with 18 bases lying between them.